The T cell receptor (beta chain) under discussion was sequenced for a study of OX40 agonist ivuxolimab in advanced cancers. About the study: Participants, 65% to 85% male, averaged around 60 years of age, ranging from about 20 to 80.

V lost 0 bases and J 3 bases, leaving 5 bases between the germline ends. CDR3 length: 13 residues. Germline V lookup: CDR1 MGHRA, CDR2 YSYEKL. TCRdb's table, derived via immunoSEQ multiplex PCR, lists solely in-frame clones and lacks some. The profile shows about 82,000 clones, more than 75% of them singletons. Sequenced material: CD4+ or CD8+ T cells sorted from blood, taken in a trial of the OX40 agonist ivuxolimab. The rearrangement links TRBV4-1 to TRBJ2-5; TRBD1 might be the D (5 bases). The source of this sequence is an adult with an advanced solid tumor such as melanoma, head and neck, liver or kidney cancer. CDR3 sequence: CASSQDREETQYF. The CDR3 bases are TGCGCCAGCAGCCAAGACAGGGAAGAGACCCAGTACTTC.